The 19 T cell receptor beta chains below come from one sample, sequenced in a study of T cell clones after liver transplantation. Generated by immunoSEQ multiplex PCR, the TCRdb table keeps only in-frame clones and is missing some. The sample has about 68,000 clones; about 91% are singletons. This material consisted of CD4+ T cells from blood, taken less than 28 months after liver transplant. These receptors originate from a human patient who received a liver transplant. Some T cells may be provided by the graft donor.

The chain recombines TRBV6-5 with TRBJ2-7; the D gene is possibly TRBD2 (6 bases). Looked up from germline, CDR1 is MNHEY and CDR2 is SVGAGI. Deletions cut 5 bases from V and 3 bases from J, with 17 bases between. CDR3 length: 15 residues. CDR3 nucleotide sequence: TGTGCCAGCAGTCCCCTTGGAGTTAGCGGCTACGAGCAGTACTTC. Amino acids: CASSPLGVSGYEQYF.

The chain recombines TRBV25-1 with TRBJ1-5; 8 bases fit TRBD1. J lost 1 base, V lost 4 bases, and 0 bases had no gene match. Germline lookup yields CDR1 MGHDK and CDR2 SYGVNS. CDR3 length: 14 amino acids. CDR3 loop: CASSGQGSNQPQHF. CDR3 DNA sequence: TGTGCCAGCAGTGGACAGGGGAGCAATCAGCCCCAGCATTTT.

The chain carries TRBV7-2 and TRBJ2-3, with 15 bases identical to TRBD2. Germline trimming cut 5 bases from V and 6 bases from J; bases unmatched to any gene: 12. Germline V gives CDR1 SGHTA, CDR2 FQGNSA. The CDR3 is 18 amino acids. DNA of the CDR3: TGTGCCAGCAGCCTGGGACTAGCGGGAGGCCCTCGGCTCGATACGCAGTATTTT. Translation gives CASSLGLAGGPRLDTQYF.

This chain joins TRBV4-2 and TRBJ1-3; no reliable D call. The CDR3 runs 15 residues. The V and J ends lost 2 bases and 4 bases respectively, with 12 bases between them. Germline V gene data show CDR1 as LGHNA and CDR2 as YNFKEQ. In nucleotides, the CDR3 is TGTGCCAGCAGCCAAAATGATGCCTCCGGAAACACCATATATTTT. Its protein is CASSQNDASGNTIYF.

This clone was counted a single time. The chain combines TRBV30 with TRBJ2-4, with a weak D call TRBD2 (6 bases). Germline CDR1 is GTSNPN and CDR2 is SVGIG (reference sequence). Between the trimmed V and J ends, which lost 1 base and 7 bases, there was a span of 8 bases. This CDR3 region has 12 residues. CDR3 amino acids: CAWSGLDNIQYF. CDR3 nucleotide sequence: TGTGCCTGGAGTGGACTAGATAACATTCAGTACTTC.

The gene calls are TRBV21-1 and TRBJ2-4; no check of the table's D call, TRBD1, against the DNA was made. TRBV21-1 is a known pseudogene. This CDR3 spans 21 amino acids. CDR3 amino acids: CASGTAFPSRRLTLAKNIQYF. The CDR3 DNA reads TGTGCCAGCGGGACAGCCTTCCCTAGCCGCCGTCTGACGTTAGCCAAAAACATTCAGTACTTC.

The chain uses TRBV7-2 and TRBJ2-2; D is unclear. V shed 5 bases and J shed 1 base, with 8 bases lying between them. There are 14 residues in the CDR3. Germline V lookup: CDR1 SGHTA, CDR2 FQGNSA. CDR3 amino acids: CASSPDGNTGELFF. CDR3 DNA sequence: TGTGCCAGCAGCCCGGACGGGAACACCGGGGAGCTGTTTTTT.

In DNA, the CDR3 is TGCGCCAGCAGCGCGGGGACAGGGAACAATGAGCAGTTCTTC. Protein: CASSAGTGNNEQFF. V gene TRBV5-1 combines with J gene TRBJ2-1; TRBD1 aligns across 9 bases. The CDR3 loop spans 14 amino acids. The germline V gene has CDR1 SGHRS and CDR2 YFSETQ. J gave up 5 bases and V 4 bases, and 4 bases lay outside the gene matches.

The rearrangement joins TRBV7-3 to TRBJ2-1; unclear D gene. V was shortened by 2 bases and J by 5 bases, with 7 bases between the two germline ends. The germline gives CDR1 SGHTA, CDR2 FQGTGA. This CDR3 region has 13 residues. CDR3: CASSLQVDNEQFF. The CDR3 DNA follows: TGTGCCAGCAGCTTACAGGTGGACAATGAGCAGTTCTTC.

The V call is TRBV30, the J call TRBJ2-3, with 8 bases matching TRBD2. The CDR3 extends over 14 amino acids. J lost 5 bases, V lost 8 bases, and 12 bases had no gene match. From germline, CDR1 is GTSNPN and CDR2 SVGIG (reference sequence). CDR3 coding DNA: TGTGCCCGGGATTACGGGAGGGCAAAAGATACGCAGTATTTT. Translating it yields CARDYGRAKDTQYF. Combining the CDR3 with reference TRBV30 and TRBJ2-3 gives the whole variable domain SQTIHQWPATLVQPVGSPLSLECTVEGTSNPNLYWYRQAAGRGLQLLFYSVGIGQISSEVPQNLSASRPQDRQFILSSKKLLLSDSGFYLCARDYGRAKDTQYFGPGTRLTVL.

This chain joins TRBV5-1 and TRBJ1-3; D perhaps matches TRBD1 (5 bases). Germline V CDR1 and CDR2: SGHRS, YFSETQ. V was clipped by 4 bases and J by 0 bases, with 14 bases between them. The CDR3 has 16 amino acids. CDR3 protein: CASSNPGDPSGNTIYF. The CDR3 DNA reads as TGCGCCAGCAGCAACCCGGGGGACCCCTCTGGAAACACCATATATTTT.

J is TRBJ2-3 and V is TRBV7-9; TRBD1 might be the D (6 bases). The V gene's germline CDR1 is SEHNR and CDR2 FQNEAQ (reference sequence). The CDR3 spans 13 residues. Trimming removed 6 bases from V and 2 bases from J, with 9 bases in between. CDR3 region: CASRTGATDTQYF. The DNA for the CDR3 is TGTGCCAGCAGGACAGGCGCCACAGATACGCAGTATTTT.

CDR3 loop: CASSQGIAGGSYEQYF. The CDR3 DNA follows: TGTGCCAGCAGCCAAGGAATAGCGGGAGGTTCCTACGAGCAGTACTTC. This chain links TRBV4-2 with TRBJ2-7; 10 positions agree with TRBD2. This CDR3 is built from 16 residues. Germline V gene sequence: CDR1 LGHNA, CDR2 YNFKEQ. V shed 1 base, J shed 1 base, and the junction held 4 bases outside the gene matches.

The chain joins TRBV7-6 to TRBJ2-7, with a tentative D call TRBD2 (5 bases). This CDR3 has 14 amino acids. V lost 5 bases and J 4 bases, leaving 15 bases between the germline ends. The germline gives CDR1 SGHVS, CDR2 FNYEAQ. The DNA for the CDR3 is TGTGCCAGCAGCCCCGGGCCCCGCGGGTACGAGCAGTACTTC. This gives the protein CASSPGPRGYEQYF.

This clone was detected a few times. The V gene is TRBV9, the J gene TRBJ2-1; no definite D call. V was trimmed by 0 bases and J by 3 bases, leaving 4 bases between them. CDR3 size: 13 residues. Germline V gene data show CDR1 as SGDLS and CDR2 as YYNGEE. CDR3 in DNA: TGTGCCAGCAGCGTAGCTCGCTACAATGAGCAGTTCTTC. Its translation is CASSVARYNEQFF.

The chain employs TRBV2 and TRBJ1-1, with D uncertain. This CDR3 has 14 residues. Germline V gene data show CDR1 as SNHLY and CDR2 as FYNNEI. Trimming removed 7 bases at V and 1 base at J, with 13 bases between. CDR3 in DNA: TGTGCCAGCACCCGGGGAGGGCCGAACACTGAAGCTTTCTTT. This gives the protein CASTRGGPNTEAFF. Full variable domain (rest looked up from reference TRBV2 and TRBJ1-1): EPEVTQTPSHQVTQMGQEVILRCVPISNHLYFYWYRQILGQKVEFLVSFYNNEISEKSEIFDDQFSVERPDGSNFTLKIRSTKLEDSAMYFCASTRGGPNTEAFFGQGTRLTVV.

The chain combines TRBV4-3 with TRBJ2-3; either TRBD1 or TRBD2 may supply D (6 bases each). V lost 0 bases and J 2 bases, leaving 9 bases between the germline ends. Germline assignment: CDR1 LGHNA and CDR2 YSLEER. The CDR3 consists of 15 residues. The CDR3 protein is CASSQEGGPTDTQYF. CDR3 DNA: TGCGCCAGCAGCCAAGAAGGGGGGCCCACAGATACGCAGTATTTT.

The chain is built from TRBV7-9 and TRBJ2-3; D gene unclear. Germline assignment: CDR1 SEHNR and CDR2 FQNEAQ (reference sequence). The CDR3 contains 14 residues. Trimming took 5 bases from V and 2 from J, leaving 11 bases between them. The CDR3 loop is CASSPTNPTDTQYF. The CDR3 nucleotides are TGTGCCAGCAGCCCAACCAACCCCACAGATACGCAGTATTTT.

This chain connects TRBV7-9 to TRBJ2-6; D not resolved. From germline, CDR1 is SEHNR and CDR2 FQNEAQ (reference sequence). The CDR3 has 17 residues. The germline V and J ends were trimmed by 3 bases and 4 bases, with 16 bases remaining between them. This CDR3 is CASSFHQDKPGANVLTF. The CDR3 DNA follows: TGTGCCAGCAGCTTCCATCAAGACAAGCCCGGGGCCAACGTCCTGACTTTC.